This T cell receptor (beta chain) was sequenced for a study of blood T cell repertoires in COVID-19. Study information: T cells, B-cell-depleted T cells, or PBMCs provided the cDNA or gDNA that served as material.

How the authors handled the data: How many nucleated cells were present was estimated from reference gene primer amplification. Method: immunoSEQ multiplex PCR; TCRdb's copy keeps in-frame clones and lacks some. The DNA was the basis for D and trimming; V, J and clone size are from that table. The profile covers roughly 150,000 clones, with roughly 85% appearing a single time and 7% to 10% taken by the ten largest. Followed longitudinally, the Seattle patients had been enrolled during active infection. With V trimmed by 1 base and J by 2 bases, 9 bases remained unmatched. The CDR3 is made up of 17 amino acids. Per germline, CDR1 SEHNR and CDR2 FQNEAQ (reference sequence).

Sequencing was done on a sample of peripheral blood. The TCR comes from a woman aged 55-69 years with COVID-19, enrolled during active disease. This chain connects TRBV7-9 to TRBJ1-2, with 8 bases fitting TRBD1. The CDR3 nucleotides are TGTGCCAGCAGCTTAGAGGGTAGGGGGACAGGCAACTATGGCTACACCTTC. Protein sequence: CASSLEGRGTGNYGYTF. The full variable domain, with the rest looked up from reference TRBV7-9 and TRBJ1-2, is DTGVSQNPRHKITKRGQNVTFRCDPISEHNRLYWYRQTLGQGPEFLTYFQNEAQLEKSRLLSDRFSAERPKGSFSTLEIQRTEQGDSAMYLCASSLEGRGTGNYGYTFGSGTRLTVV.